These T cell receptor beta chains were read from a single sample in a study of T cells after yellow fever vaccination. TCRdb redid the calling of the 5' RACE reads with MiXCR, one entry per CDR3 protein. This table has 550,000 to 750,000 distinct CDR3 sequences, about 13% appearing once. This material consisted of PBMCs, taken on the day of the yellow fever booster vaccination. These receptors came from a man aged 25 to 45 who received the YFV17D yellow fever vaccine. Each CDR3 is given with its conserved first and last residue. The D gene is left open where the match is weak. Clone size, where shown, is once, few, many, or a class for clones that have expanded.

size	V	length	J	D	DNA	CDR3
few	TRBV12-3/TRBV12-4	14	TRBJ2-1	.	TGTGCCAGCAGTTCGGGTACTAGTTGGGATGAGCAGTTCTTC	CASSSGTSWDEQFF
.	TRBV27	15	TRBJ2-7	.	TGTGCCAGCAGTACCACAGGCCCAGCACCCTACGAGCAGTACTTC	CASSTTGPAPYEQYF
.	TRBV11-2	13	TRBJ1-2	.	TGTGCCAGCAGCGAGCAGGGTCGCGGTGGCTACACCTTC	CASSEQGRGGYTF
many	TRBV6-5	12	TRBJ2-5	.	TGTGCCAGCAGTCGGCAGAAAGAGACCCAGTACTTC	CASSRQKETQYF
few	TRBV10-1	16	TRBJ2-2	.	TGCGCCAGCAGTGAGCCGGGACGACTAAACACCGGGGAGCTGTTTTTT	CASSEPGRLNTGELFF
.	TRBV11-2	13	TRBJ2-5	.	TGTGCCAGCAGCTTAGAAAGGGCTGTGACCCAGTACTTC	CASSLERAVTQYF
.	TRBV5-4	13	TRBJ2-7	TRBD1	TGTGCCAGCAGCCGGGGACAGACCGACGAGCAGTACTTC	CASSRGQTDEQYF
.	TRBV4-3	15	TRBJ2-3	.	TGCGCCAGCAGCCAAGGACTAACTTACTCAGATACGCAGTATTTT	CASSQGLTYSDTQYF
few	TRBV25-1	13	TRBJ2-7	.	TGTGCCAGCAGTTCCCCAGGGTACTACGAGCAGTACTTC	CASSSPGYYEQYF
few	TRBV7-7	14	TRBJ2-2	.	TGTGCCAGCAGCCTTACAGGGCCCACCGGGGAGCTGTTTTTT	CASSLTGPTGELFF
.	TRBV18	16	TRBJ2-7	.	TGTGCCAGCTCACCGGGGGCTGCTGGGGGCGCTTACGAGCAGTACTTC	CASSPGAAGGAYEQYF
.	TRBV29-1	10	TRBJ1-1	.	TGCAGCGACATGGCCACTGAAGCTTTCTTT	CSDMATEAFF
.	TRBV5-4	16	TRBJ2-5	.	TGTGCCAGCAGCCTCAATCAGGGGCTCGGTCCAAGAACCCAGTACTTC	CASSLNQGLGPRTQYF
.	TRBV7-2	16	TRBJ2-3	TRBD2	TGTGCCAGCAGCTTAACTAGCGGGAGGGCCCCCGATACGCAGTATTTT	CASSLTSGRAPDTQYF
.	TRBV24-1	16	TRBJ1-1	.	TGTGCCACCAGTGATTTTACGCAGTCGAGGAACACTGAAGCTTTCTTT	CATSDFTQSRNTEAFF